One and the same sample provided the 20 T cell receptor beta chains below, sequenced in a study of T cell responses to AZD1222 COVID-19 vaccine. Assay: immunoSEQ multiplex PCR; the TCRdb copy retains only in-frame clones and omits some. The table records 45,000 to 55,000 clones, roughly 80% of them present only once. The material was peripheral blood, obtained on day 0 of MenACWY control vaccination. The receptor set was obtained from an adult in good health.

V is TRBV19 and J is TRBJ1-3; maybe TRBD1 (5 bases). The V and J ends lost 5 bases and 0 bases respectively, with 14 bases between them. The CDR3 consists of 16 residues. Germline loops: CDR1 LNHDA, CDR2 SQIVND (reference sequence). CDR3 residues: CASSSGDRLSGNTIYF. The CDR3 bases are TGTGCCAGTAGTTCCGGGGACCGACTCTCTGGAAACACCATATATTTT. The whole variable domain, remainder taken from reference TRBV19 and TRBJ1-3, is DGGITQSPKYLFRKEGQNVTLSCEQNLNHDAMYWYRQDPGQGLRLIYYSQIVNDFQKGDIAEGYSVSREKKESFPLTVTSAQKNPTAFYLCASSSGDRLSGNTIYFGEGSWLTVV.

This clone was seen once. The rearrangement uses TRBV5-4 and TRBJ2-2, with 15 bases aligning to TRBD2. The CDR3 is 18 amino acids. Per the germline V gene, CDR1 is SGHNT and CDR2 is YYREEE (reference sequence). The junction had 4 bases not matched to a gene; V was cut back by 0 bases and J by 4 bases. CDR3 sequence reads: CASSLAGLAGGGTGELFF. DNA of the CDR3: TGTGCCAGCAGCTTGGCGGGACTAGCGGGAGGAGGCACCGGGGAGCTGTTTTTT.

The chain links TRBV28 to TRBJ1-1; 7 bases agree with TRBD1. Looked up from germline, CDR1 is MDHEN and CDR2 is SYDVKM. The CDR3 is 15 amino acids. V gave up 5 bases and J gave up 3 bases; unmatched junction bases: 9. CDR3 DNA sequence: TGTGCCAGCAGTCCTGATGACAGGGATGACACTGAAGCTTTCTTT. Its protein product is CASSPDDRDDTEAFF.

This clone was seen once. V is TRBV30 and J is TRBJ1-2, with D possibly being TRBD1 (5 bases). The V gene's germline CDR1 is GTSNPN and CDR2 SVGIG (reference sequence). The CDR3 runs 12 residues. V lost 5 bases to trimming and J lost 4 bases, with 11 bases between them. Here the CDR3 reads CAWARDGYGYTF. CDR3 in DNA: TGTGCCTGGGCGAGGGACGGCTATGGCTACACCTTC.

The chain carries TRBV11-2 and TRBJ2-2; D is uncertain. The CDR3 is made up of 16 amino acids. Germline lookup yields CDR1 SGHAT and CDR2 FQNNGV. Trimming pared 0 bases from V and 4 bases from J, leaving 12 bases between. The CDR3 DNA reads as TGTGCCAGCAGCTTAGATGGATATACGGGCACCGGGGAGCTGTTTTTT. Encoded protein: CASSLDGYTGTGELFF.

This rearrangement joins TRBV9 to TRBJ2-2; TRBD1 matches 10 bases. This CDR3 spans 13 amino acids. CDR1 and CDR2 (germline): SGDLS, YYNGEE. V was pared by 5 bases and J by 6 bases, with 1 base of the junction left unmatched. This CDR3 reads CASRTGGAGELFF. The CDR3 DNA reads TGTGCCAGCAGGACAGGGGGCGCCGGGGAGCTGTTTTTT. Combining the CDR3 with reference TRBV9 and TRBJ2-2 gives the whole variable domain DSGVTQTPKHLITATGQRVTLRCSPRSGDLSVYWYQQSLDQGLQFLIQYYNGEERAKGNILERFSAQQFPDLHSELNLSSLELGDSALYFCASRTGGAGELFFGEGSRLTVL.

V gene TRBV6-5 combines with J gene TRBJ1-1, with 7 bases fitting TRBD1. The CDR3 contains 16 residues. J gave up 0 bases and V 3 bases, and 7 bases lay outside the gene matches. CDR1 and CDR2 (germline): MNHEY, SVGAGI. The CDR3 spells CASSYGRGSVNTEAFF. In nucleotides, the CDR3 is TGTGCCAGCAGTTATGGCAGGGGGAGCGTGAACACTGAAGCTTTCTTT.

The chain couples TRBV11-2 to TRBJ1-2; 7 bases line up with TRBD1. CDR1 and CDR2 (germline): SGHAT, FQNNGV. The CDR3 sequence is 15 residues long. V was pared by 5 bases and J by 4 bases, with 10 bases of the junction left unmatched. CDR3 protein: CASSRIGQAPYGYTF. The CDR3 DNA reads TGTGCCAGCAGCCGAATTGGACAGGCACCCTATGGCTACACCTTC.

This chain uses TRBV7-9 with TRBJ1-2; D remains ambiguous. V was trimmed by 4 bases and J by 5 bases, leaving 17 bases between them. CDR3 size: 15 residues. CDR1 and CDR2 (germline): SEHNR, FQNEAQ (reference sequence). CDR3 amino acids: CASSSPESWGYGYTF. The DNA of the CDR3 is TGTGCCAGCAGCTCCCCTGAGAGCTGGGGATATGGCTACACCTTC.

This chain connects TRBV5-4 to TRBJ2-1, with a possible D match to TRBD1 (6 bases). CDR3 length equals 14 residues. Germline V lookup: CDR1 SGHNT, CDR2 YYREEE (reference sequence). V was trimmed by 4 bases and J by 7 bases, leaving 15 bases between them. CDR3 region: CASSLGQSKNEQFF. The CDR3, as DNA: TGTGCCAGCAGCCTCGGACAGTCCAAGAATGAGCAGTTCTTC.

The chain combines TRBV18 with TRBJ2-1; TRBD2 matches 11 bases. CDR3 length: 17 amino acids. The trim removed 5 bases at V and 1 base at J, leaving 7 bases unmatched. From germline, CDR1 is KGHSH and CDR2 LQKENI. As DNA, the CDR3 is TGTGCCAGCTCAACAGAAGGGACTAGCGGATCCTACAATGAGCAGTTCTTC. It translates to CASSTEGTSGSYNEQFF. Full variable domain (outside the CDR3, taken from reference TRBV18 and TRBJ2-1): NAGVMQNPRHLVRRRGQEARLRCSPMKGHSHVYWYRQLPEEGLKFMVYLQKENIIDESGMPKERFSAEFPKEGPSILRIQQVVRGDSAAYFCASSTEGTSGSYNEQFFGPGTRLTVL.

This chain joins TRBV3-1 (or the pseudogene TRBV3-2) and TRBJ2-5; D unresolved. This CDR3 has 13 residues. Germline CDR1 is LGHDT and CDR2 is YNNKEL (reference sequence). V was pared by 0 bases and J by 7 bases, with 9 bases between. The CDR3 is CASSQDRPGTQYF. CDR3 nucleotide sequence: TGTGCCAGCAGCCAAGATCGGCCCGGGACCCAGTACTTC.

The CDR3 nucleotides read TGTGCCATCGCACCGGGACAGGGTTACGAGCAGTACGTC. This gives the protein CAIAPGQGYEQYV. The chain is built from TRBV10-3 and TRBJ2-7; 9 nucleotides line up with TRBD1. J gave up 4 bases and V 8 bases, and 6 bases lay outside the gene matches. This CDR3 has 13 residues. The germline gives CDR1 ENHRY, CDR2 SYGVKD.

The CDR3 nucleotides read TGTGCCAGCAGCGGGTTCGGCCAGGCCCGTCACACTGAAGCTTTCTTT. Its translation: CASSGFGQARHTEAFF. The chain recombines TRBV5-4 with TRBJ1-1; D gene uncertain. The CDR3 is made up of 16 amino acids. CDR1 and CDR2 (germline): SGHNT, YYREEE (reference sequence). V dropped 4 bases and J dropped 3 bases, with 19 bases sitting between them.

This clone was found once. The J gene is TRBJ1-1, the V gene TRBV3-1 (or the pseudogene TRBV3-2); TRBD1 might be the D (5 bases). The germline V gene has CDR1 LGHDT and CDR2 YNNKEL (reference sequence). CDR3 length: 15 residues. Trimming stripped 4 bases from V and 5 bases from J, with 17 bases between. CDR3 nucleotides: TGTGCCAGCAGCCCAATGGAGGGGCTGAGGACTGAAGCTTTCTTT. Its protein product is CASSPMEGLRTEAFF.

The rearrangement uses TRBV2 and TRBJ1-2; unclear D gene. The CDR3 contains 12 residues. V dropped 3 bases and J dropped 4 bases, with 6 bases sitting between them. Germline lookup yields CDR1 SNHLY and CDR2 FYNNEI. In DNA, the CDR3 is TGTGCCAGCAGTGATGGCGCCTATGGCTACACCTTC. It specifies CASSDGAYGYTF. The variable domain in full, with the rest retrieved from reference TRBV2 and TRBJ1-2, is EPEVTQTPSHQVTQMGQEVILRCVPISNHLYFYWYRQILGQKVEFLVSFYNNEISEKSEIFDDQFSVERPDGSNFTLKIRSTKLEDSAMYFCASSDGAYGYTFGSGTRLTVV.

CDR3 coding DNA: TGTGCCAGCAGTAAAGCAGGGAGCTCGAACACTGAAGCTTTCTTT. Translating gives CASSKAGSSNTEAFF. The chain is built from TRBV28 and TRBJ1-1; tentatively, D is TRBD1 (5 bases). The germline CDR1 and CDR2 sequences are MDHEN and SYDVKM. The CDR3 runs 15 residues. The ends were cut back, 5 bases at V and 1 base at J, with 14 bases in the middle.

This clone was observed once. The chain is built from TRBV19 and TRBJ1-1, with D tentatively TRBD1 (6 bases). This CDR3 contains 15 residues. Deletions cut 6 bases from V and 0 bases from J, with 14 bases between. Germline assignment: CDR1 LNHDA and CDR2 SQIVND (reference sequence). CDR3 in amino acids: CASRLLTGMNTEAFF. CDR3 in DNA: TGTGCCAGTAGGCTCCTGACAGGAATGAACACTGAAGCTTTCTTT.

This sequence joins TRBV15 and TRBJ1-2; TRBD1 might be the D (5 bases). Germline values: CDR1 LNHNV, CDR2 YYDKDF (reference sequence). The length of the CDR3 is 14 residues. Trimming pared 0 bases from V and 4 bases from J, leaving 9 bases between. The CDR3 nucleotides read TGTGCCACCAGCAGAGATAACAGGCCCTATGGCTACACCTTC. Its translation is CATSRDNRPYGYTF.

The V gene is TRBV2, the J gene TRBJ1-1; 7 bases line up with TRBD1. The V gene's germline CDR1 is SNHLY and CDR2 FYNNEI. The CDR3 consists of 15 residues. The ends lost 5 bases at V and 5 bases at J; junction bases unmatched: 11. In nucleotides, the CDR3 is TGTGCCAGCAGTAATGAGGGGGCGAACTGGACTGAAGCTTTCTTT. Translated, it gives CASSNEGANWTEAFF.